A single sample gave rise to the 19 T cell receptor beta chains below, sequenced in a study of identifying expanded T cells in peripheral blood. The table came from immunoSEQ multiplex PCR; TCRdb's copy has only in-frame clones and leaves some out. The repertoire has around 70,000 clones, 90% of them found once; the top ten carry over 2.5%. Input material: blood. All receptors derive from a person aged 18 to 70 in good health.

This chain uses TRBV28 with TRBJ2-7; D gene unclear. Trimming stripped 6 bases from V and 5 bases from J, with 8 bases between. CDR1 is MDHEN and CDR2 is SYDVKM in the germline V gene. The CDR3 has 11 amino acids. CDR3 amino acids: CASRGNNEQYF. The DNA for the CDR3 is TGTGCCAGCAGGGGTAATAACGAGCAGTACTTC.

The chain employs TRBV19 and TRBJ1-1, with D uncertain. The CDR3 runs to 14 residues. Trimming removed 6 bases from V and 0 bases from J, with 11 bases in between. The germline CDR1 and CDR2 sequences are LNHDA and SQIVND (reference sequence). CDR3 nucleotides: TGTGCCAGTAGATTTTCGGTCATGAACACTGAAGCTTTCTTT. Translating gives CASRFSVMNTEAFF.

The chain recombines TRBV28 with TRBJ2-1; no clear D. V lost 3 bases and J 2 bases, leaving 5 bases between the germline ends. Germline CDR1 reads MDHEN; CDR2 reads SYDVKM. The CDR3 extends over 13 amino acids. CDR3 protein: CASSFGTYNEQFF. CDR3 DNA sequence: TGTGCCAGCAGTTTTGGGACCTACAATGAGCAGTTCTTC.

This clone was recorded once. The chain links TRBV6-5 to TRBJ2-5; TRBD1 matches at 8 bases. This CDR3 spans 13 amino acids. Trimming removed 6 bases from V and 5 bases from J; junction bases left unmatched: 5. Per germline, CDR1 MNHEY and CDR2 SVGAGI. In nucleotides, the CDR3 is TGTGCCAGCAGGGGGACAGGAGTCGAGACCCAGTACTTC. Translated: CASRGTGVETQYF.

The chain employs TRBV9 and TRBJ2-5, with D possibly called TRBD1 or TRBD2 (6 bases each). The CDR3 contains 15 residues. CDR1 and CDR2 from the germline V gene are SGDLS and YYNGEE. V lost 0 bases, J lost 5 bases, and 14 bases lay in between. CDR3 nucleotide sequence: TGTGCCAGCAGCGTAGGACAGGAGGGTTGGGAGACCCAGTACTTC. Residues: CASSVGQEGWETQYF.

This clone has only a few counts. V gene TRBV13 combines with J gene TRBJ2-2, with 13 positions matching TRBD2. The CDR3 extends over 19 amino acids. The ends lost 5 bases at V and 3 bases at J; junction bases unmatched: 12. Looked up from germline, CDR1 is PRHDT and CDR2 is FYEKMQ (reference sequence). The CDR3 reads CASSLGLAGVSQDTGELFF. As DNA, the CDR3 is TGTGCCAGCAGCCTCGGACTAGCGGGAGTGTCGCAGGACACCGGGGAGCTGTTTTTT.

The chain links TRBV5-8 to TRBJ2-3, with D possibly matching TRBD1 (6 bases). This CDR3 region has 15 residues. Trimming pared 4 bases from V and 2 bases from J, leaving 14 bases between. Per germline, CDR1 SGHTS and CDR2 YDEGEE. DNA for the CDR3: TGTGCCAGCAGCGGACAGAGAAGACTCACAGATACGCAGTATTTT. This gives the protein CASSGQRRLTDTQYF.

The chain uses TRBV28 and TRBJ2-7, with 9 bases identical to TRBD1. This CDR3 comprises 15 residues. Germline CDR1 and CDR2: MDHEN and SYDVKM. Losses at the gene ends were 5 bases for V and 3 bases for J; bases not matched to a gene: 8. In DNA, the CDR3 is TGTGCCAGCAGTCCCGGGACAGGGTACATCTACGAGCAGTACTTC. Residues: CASSPGTGYIYEQYF.

V and J are TRBV18 and TRBJ2-6; TRBD2 aligns across 7 bases. This CDR3 region has 17 residues. J was trimmed by 0 bases and V by 1 base; bases with no gene match: 3. Germline lookup yields CDR1 KGHSH and CDR2 LQKENI. The CDR3 nucleotides are TGTGCCAGCTCACCACGGGAGGGTTTCTCTGGGGCCAACGTCCTGACTTTC. Amino acids: CASSPREGFSGANVLTF.

The sample holds one count of this clone. V usage is TRBV28 and J usage is TRBJ1-1, with D possibly being TRBD1 (6 bases). V lost 1 base and J 5 bases, leaving 14 bases between the germline ends. Germline V gene lookup returns CDR1 MDHEN and CDR2 SYDVKM. There are 15 residues in the CDR3. Written as DNA, the CDR3 is TGTGCCAGCAGTTTATACGCAGGGGAGGGTACTGAAGCTTTCTTT. This gives the protein CASSLYAGEGTEAFF.

V and J are TRBV7-2 and TRBJ1-1, with D perhaps TRBD1 (6 bases). The CDR3 consists of 15 residues. Germline-derived CDR1 and CDR2 are SGHTA and FQGNSA. V was pared by 5 bases and J by 0 bases, with 13 bases between. The CDR3 sequence is CASSPRTAMNTEAFF. The CDR3 coding sequence is TGTGCCAGCAGCCCGAGGACAGCCATGAACACTGAAGCTTTCTTT.

The chain combines TRBV5-1 with TRBJ2-1; no definite D call. Germline V CDR1 and CDR2: SGHRS, YFSETQ. V lost 0 bases and J lost 2, with 9 bases in between. The CDR3 spans 15 residues. CDR3 sequence: CASSLAAATYNEQFF. CDR3 nucleotides: TGCGCCAGCAGCTTGGCGGCGGCTACCTACAATGAGCAGTTCTTC.

V is TRBV2 and J is TRBJ1-2; D unclear. The CDR3 is 12 amino acids. The germline V and J ends were trimmed by 3 bases and 3 bases, with 5 bases remaining between them. Looked up from germline, CDR1 is SNHLY and CDR2 is FYNNEI. The CDR3 DNA is TGTGCCAGCAGTGAGGCCGACTATGGCTACACCTTC. Amino acid sequence: CASSEADYGYTF.

This chain's CDR3 is CASSRTDSQKYNEQFF. CDR3 DNA sequence: TGTGCCAGCAGCCGGACGGACTCCCAGAAATACAATGAGCAGTTCTTC. The gene calls are TRBV13 and TRBJ2-1, with D tentatively TRBD2 (5 bases). The V gene lost 5 bases and the J gene lost 4 bases, with 18 bases spanning the gap. CDR1 and CDR2 (germline): PRHDT, FYEKMQ (reference sequence). The CDR3 totals 16 residues.

This sequence joins TRBV4-1 and TRBJ2-7; D not certain. V was trimmed by 0 bases and J by 6 bases, leaving 9 bases between them. In germline, CDR1 is MGHRA, CDR2 YSYEKL. The CDR3 runs 13 residues. The CDR3 here is CASSQDPILEQYF. The CDR3 coding sequence is TGCGCCAGCAGCCAAGATCCGATACTCGAGCAGTACTTC.

V gene TRBV6-4 combines with J gene TRBJ2-1; TRBD1 matches at 7 bases. Germline V gives CDR1 MRHNA, CDR2 SNTAGT. This CDR3 region has 15 residues. The V gene end was trimmed by 6 bases and the J gene end by 4 bases; junction bases not matched to a gene: 9. CDR3 nucleotide sequence: TGTGCCAGCAGCCCCGGGACAGACCTTTACAATGAGCAGTTCTTC. Translating it yields CASSPGTDLYNEQFF.

The CDR3 loop is CSVGQGGPFEQYF. CDR3 coding DNA: TGCAGCGTTGGACAGGGGGGGCCTTTCGAGCAGTACTTC. V is TRBV29-1 and J is TRBJ2-7, with 9 bases lining up with TRBD1. V lost 4 bases and J lost 6; bases outside the gene matches: 7. The CDR3 spans 13 residues. Germline lookup yields CDR1 SQVTM and CDR2 ANQGSEA.

In its sample, this clone was seen a few times. The chain recombines TRBV11-3 with TRBJ2-2; no reliable D call. Germline V CDR1 and CDR2: SGHNT, YENEEA. The CDR3 has 14 residues. Trimming took off 5 bases at V and 4 bases at J, with 11 bases between the two ends. DNA of the CDR3: TGTGCCAGCAGCCCTAGACTTACCACCGGGGAGCTGTTTTTT. This encodes CASSPRLTTGELFF.

The chain couples TRBV4-3 to TRBJ1-2; TRBD1 aligns across 10 bases. Per germline, CDR1 LGHNA and CDR2 YSLEER. With 0 bases clipped from V and 8 bases from J, the junction kept 6 bases outside the gene matches. The CDR3 has 15 amino acids. The CDR3 DNA is TGCGCCAGCAGCCAAGAGACGGACAGGGGGTCGGGCTACACCTTC. Translating it yields CASSQETDRGSGYTF.